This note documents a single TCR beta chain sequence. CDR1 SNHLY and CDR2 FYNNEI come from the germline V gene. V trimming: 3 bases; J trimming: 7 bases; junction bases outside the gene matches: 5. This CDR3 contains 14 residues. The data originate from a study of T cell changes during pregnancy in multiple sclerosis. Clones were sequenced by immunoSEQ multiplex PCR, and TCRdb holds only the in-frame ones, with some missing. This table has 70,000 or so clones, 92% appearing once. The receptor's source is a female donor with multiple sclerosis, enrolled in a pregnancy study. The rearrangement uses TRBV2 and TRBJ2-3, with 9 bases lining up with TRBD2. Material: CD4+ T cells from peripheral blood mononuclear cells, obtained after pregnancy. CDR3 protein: CASSDSSGTHTQYF. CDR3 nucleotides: TGTGCCAGCAGTGACTCTAGCGGGACCCATACGCAGTATTTT.